This note documents a single T cell receptor (beta chain) sequence. Its antigen remains unidentified. The sample originates from a study of identical twins. Unique molecular identifiers were present on cDNA, and template switching added a universal primer site. TCRdb passed the 5' RACE reads through MiXCR, listing each CDR3 protein once. The sample holds hundreds of thousands of distinct CDR3 sequences; 8.5% to 9% are singletons and the top ten take more than 0.75%. There are 12 residues in the CDR3. CDR1 and CDR2 (germline): SGHDT, YYEEEE. Trimming took off 7 bases at V and 0 bases at J, with 7 bases between the two ends. Broader study findings: There were fewer insertions in abundant cord blood beta clonotypes, but memory repertoires showed no such pattern.

Separately, the same data were catalogued under a study of yellow fever vaccine responses in identical twins.

The source material was PBMCs. The chain joins TRBV5-6 to TRBJ1-1; D unclear. This clonotype originated in a young woman in good health. CDR3 in DNA: TGTGCCAGCGGGCAGTTGAACACTGAAGCTTTCTTT. Translated, it gives CASGQLNTEAFF.